These 14 T cell receptor beta chains share one sample of origin, sequenced in a study of blood T cell repertoires in COVID-19. The method was immunoSEQ multiplex PCR; TCRdb's version includes in-frame clones alone and lacks a portion of them. The sample shows about 190,000 clones, roughly 84% of them seen only once. Sequencing was carried out using PBMCs or T cells enriched from blood (not recorded which). All receptors derive from a woman between 25 and 40 years old who had been exposed to COVID-19.

The chain combines TRBV18 with TRBJ2-1, with 12 nucleotides matching TRBD2. V lost 3 bases and J lost 6; bases outside the gene matches: 6. The CDR3 extends over 16 amino acids. Germline CDR1 KGHSH, CDR2 LQKENI. CDR3 bases: TGTGCCAGCTCACCTCCTAGCGGGGGGGCCGTCAATGAGCAGTTCTTC. It translates to CASSPPSGGAVNEQFF.

This clone showed up just once. V and J are TRBV6-1 and TRBJ2-7; 7 nucleotides line up with TRBD1. Germline assignment: CDR1 MNHNS and CDR2 SASEGT. Trimming cost V 2 bases and J 1 base; bases outside gene matches: 8. This CDR3 region has 16 residues. CDR3: CASSEYTGATSYEQYF. CDR3 bases: TGTGCCAGCAGTGAATATACAGGGGCGACTTCCTACGAGCAGTACTTC.

V gene TRBV27 combines with J gene TRBJ2-7; D unclear. The germline CDR1 and CDR2 sequences are MNHEY and SMNVEV (reference sequence). This CDR3 has 13 amino acids. Trimming shortened V by 5 bases and J by 2 bases, and 10 bases separated the two germline ends. The CDR3 region has the DNA TGTGCCAGCAGTATAACCCGGGCCTACGAGCAGTACTTC. It encodes CASSITRAYEQYF.

The rearrangement uses TRBV19 and TRBJ1-6; tentatively, D is TRBD1 (5 bases). CDR3 length: 15 residues. CDR1 is LNHDA and CDR2 is SQIVND in the germline V gene (reference sequence). V was cut by 5 bases and J by 6 bases, with 14 bases left in between. This chain's CDR3 is CASSLLAQVNSPLHF. The CDR3 DNA reads as TGTGCCAGTAGTTTGCTGGCACAGGTTAATTCACCCCTCCACTTT.

The V gene is TRBV3-1 (or the pseudogene TRBV3-2), the J gene TRBJ2-5, with D possibly TRBD1 on 7 matching bases. The germline V gene encodes CDR1 LGHDT and CDR2 YNNKEL (reference sequence). The germline V and J ends were trimmed by 5 bases and 4 bases, with 11 bases remaining between them. CDR3 length: 13 residues. The CDR3 reads CASSTRGVETQYF. CDR3 bases: TGTGCCAGCAGCACCAGGGGGGTAGAGACCCAGTACTTC.

The chain links TRBV4-1 to TRBJ2-7; possibly TRBD1 for D (6 bases). Trimming removed 6 bases from V and 5 bases from J, with 14 bases in between. The CDR3 length is 13 residues. Germline V gene lookup returns CDR1 MGHRA and CDR2 YSYEKL. CDR3: CASSLQGNDEQYF. The CDR3 DNA follows: TGCGCCAGCAGTCTACAGGGAAACGACGAGCAGTACTTC.

The table lists this clone with a few counts. The chain has TRBV9 and TRBJ2-2; 11 bases match TRBD1. The CDR3 totals 17 residues. Germline V gene data show CDR1 as SGDLS and CDR2 as YYNGEE. Trimming cost V 3 bases and J 7 bases; bases outside gene matches: 11. CDR3 residues: CASSARTWDRGYGELFF. The CDR3 nucleotides read TGTGCCAGCAGCGCACGTACCTGGGACAGGGGGTACGGGGAGCTGTTTTTT.

The chain uses TRBV7-8 and TRBJ1-2; a possible D gene is TRBD1 (5 bases). V was shortened by 5 bases and J by 4 bases, with 11 bases between the two germline ends. Germline values: CDR1 SGHVS, CDR2 FQNEAQ. CDR3 length equals 13 residues. CDR3 sequence: CASSPRQPYGYTF. CDR3 sequence (DNA): TGTGCCAGCAGCCCAAGACAGCCCTATGGCTACACCTTC.

J is TRBJ2-3 and V is TRBV9; possible D gene TRBD2, 6 bases. Germline assignment: CDR1 SGDLS and CDR2 YYNGEE. The V gene lost 8 bases and the J gene lost 6 bases, with 28 bases spanning the gap. The CDR3 has 17 amino acids. Here the CDR3 DNA reads TGTGCCAGTAAGCCCCCGGCTTCAGCGGGCGGGGTGGATACGCAGTATTTT. It is translated as CASKPPASAGGVDTQYF.

This chain uses TRBV6-4 with TRBJ2-3; D remains ambiguous. Germline loops: CDR1 MRHNA, CDR2 SNTAGT. V was shortened by 2 bases and J by 1 base, with 10 bases between the two germline ends. The CDR3 is 15 residues long. The CDR3 bases are TGTGCCAGCAGTGACGACCGCGGCGGCACAGATACGCAGTATTTT. Protein product: CASSDDRGGTDTQYF.

A single count supports this clone. The chain recombines TRBV30 with TRBJ1-2; perhaps TRBD1 as D (6 bases). Germline loops: CDR1 GTSNPN, CDR2 SVGIG (reference sequence). The CDR3 runs to 14 residues. V dropped 2 bases and J dropped 6 bases, with 16 bases sitting between them. The CDR3, as DNA: TGTGCCTGGAGTTCGCCACAGGGCATCGATGGCTACACCTTC. It specifies CAWSSPQGIDGYTF.

V is TRBV12-3 or TRBV12-4 and J is TRBJ2-5; TRBD1 matches 8 bases. The junction had 2 bases not matched to a gene; V was cut back by 3 bases and J by 8 bases. The CDR3 sequence is 12 residues long. CDR3 DNA sequence: TGTGCCAGCAGTTTTCAGGGGGCAACCCAGTACTTC. It is translated as CASSFQGATQYF.

The genes are TRBV19 and TRBJ2-2; 8 positions match TRBD1. The V gene's germline CDR1 is LNHDA and CDR2 SQIVND (reference sequence). The CDR3 has 15 residues. V dropped 6 bases and J dropped 5; count of bases not matched to a gene: 8. CDR3 DNA: TGTGCCAGTAGCCCCGACAGGGGAGGTACCGGGGAGCTGTTTTTT. Translated: CASSPDRGGTGELFF. The full variable domain, completed using reference TRBV19 and TRBJ2-2, is DGGITQSPKYLFRKEGQNVTLSCEQNLNHDAMYWYRQDPGQGLRLIYYSQIVNDFQKGDIAEGYSVSREKKESFPLTVTSAQKNPTAFYLCASSPDRGGTGELFFGEGSRLTVL.

V usage is TRBV5-5 and J usage is TRBJ2-5, with 9 positions matching TRBD2. CDR3 length: 14 residues. Germline V gene data show CDR1 as SGHKS and CDR2 as YYEKEE (reference sequence). V gave up 0 bases and J gave up 4 bases; unmatched junction bases: 1. The CDR3 nucleotides are TGTGCCAGCAGCTTGGAGCGGGGGGTAGAGACCCAGTACTTC. This encodes CASSLERGVETQYF.